The 27 T cell receptor beta chains below come from one sample, sequenced in a study of Ad26.COV2.S vaccination and SARS-CoV-2 variants. Assay: immunoSEQ multiplex PCR; the TCRdb copy retains only in-frame clones and omits some. Of 450,000 to 550,000 clones listed, 89% were seen once; the top ten hold about 2.7%. Stated treatment: about 20 received Ad26.COV2.S at low or high dose, single or two shots; about 5 received placebo; per-sample allocation not given. Sampling happened 63 days after the first vaccine or placebo injection. The specimen was peripheral blood, collected in a trial of Ad26.COV2.S vaccine versus placebo. These receptors originate from a person between 18 and 65 years old who received the Ad26.COV2.S COVID-19 vaccine or a placebo.

The rearrangement links TRBV21-1 to TRBJ2-7; the table's D call TRBD2 went unverified against the DNA. TRBV21-1 is labeled a pseudogene. The CDR3 contains 15 residues. CDR3 region: CASSKELGLAGEQYV. The CDR3 region has the DNA TGTGCCAGCAGCAAAGAACTTGGACTAGCGGGAGAGCAGTACGTC.

This clone was seen more than once but under ten times. This rearrangement joins TRBV5-4 to TRBJ2-7; weak D call: TRBD1 (6 bases). The CDR3 consists of 13 residues. Germline V lookup: CDR1 SGHNT, CDR2 YYREEE (reference sequence). The ends were cut back, 1 base at V and 6 bases at J, with 11 bases in the middle. The CDR3 DNA is TGTGCCAGCAGCTTGCCTGGGGGCGGCGAGCAGTACTTC. It encodes CASSLPGGGEQYF.

CDR3 in amino acids: CASSQTSGRVNEQFF. In DNA form, the CDR3 reads TGTGCCAGCAGCCAAACTAGCGGGAGGGTAAACGAGCAGTTCTTC. This chain joins TRBV4-2 and TRBJ2-1; 13 positions agree with TRBD2. Germline values: CDR1 LGHNA, CDR2 YNFKEQ. The V gene end was trimmed by 2 bases and the J gene end by 10 bases; junction bases not matched to a gene: 5. The CDR3 spans 15 residues.

This clone appeared once. The V gene is TRBV6-2 or TRBV6-3, the J gene TRBJ2-3; D remains ambiguous. This CDR3 contains 13 residues. Germline V gene lookup returns CDR1 MNHEY and CDR2 SVGEGT. V lost 2 bases and J lost 4, with 7 bases in between. As DNA, the CDR3 is TGTGCCAGCAGTTACGTCCGTGCAGATACGCAGTATTTT. As protein: CASSYVRADTQYF.

The rearrangement uses TRBV18 and TRBJ1-2, with D unresolved. This CDR3 has 12 amino acids. Germline V gene lookup returns CDR1 KGHSH and CDR2 LQKENI. V lost 3 bases and J 6 bases, leaving 8 bases between the germline ends. In nucleotides, the CDR3 is TGTGCCAGCTCACCCCAGGAGGATGGCTACACCTTC. Encoded protein: CASSPQEDGYTF.

The gene calls are TRBV5-1 and TRBJ1-1, with D perhaps TRBD1 (5 bases). The germline V and J ends were trimmed by 2 bases and 5 bases, with 19 bases remaining between them. CDR3 length: 16 amino acids. Germline-derived CDR1 and CDR2 are SGHRS and YFSETQ. CDR3 bases: TGCGCCAGCAGCTTACTATCAGGGAGATCGGGTACTGAAGCTTTCTTT. Translating it yields CASSLLSGRSGTEAFF.

This clone appeared once. The chain links TRBV12-3 or TRBV12-4 to TRBJ2-2; no clear D. The CDR3 length is 12 residues. V lost 8 bases, J lost 1 base, and 5 bases lay in between. The CDR3, as DNA: TGTGCCAGCGGGAAGAACACCGGGGAGCTGTTTTTT. This encodes CASGKNTGELFF.

The chain carries TRBV5-6 and TRBJ2-1, with 8 bases identical to TRBD1. The CDR3 runs 17 residues. Germline CDR1 is SGHDT and CDR2 is YYEEEE. The junction had 10 bases not matched to a gene; V was cut back by 5 bases and J by 0 bases. CDR3: CASSQLGDRSSYNEQFF. The DNA for the CDR3 is TGTGCCAGCAGTCAATTGGGGGACAGGAGCTCCTACAATGAGCAGTTCTTC.

This chain links TRBV7-3 with TRBJ2-2, with 7 bases that match TRBD2. Per the germline V gene, CDR1 is SGHTA and CDR2 is FQGTGA. V was clipped by 5 bases and J by 6 bases; unmatched bases: 9. This CDR3 spans 15 amino acids. CDR3 sequence: CASSHYGGRAGELFF. The CDR3 DNA is TGTGCCAGCAGCCACTATGGAGGGAGGGCCGGGGAGCTGTTTTTT. The variable domain in full, with the rest retrieved from reference TRBV7-3 and TRBJ2-2, is GAGVSQTPSNKVTEKGKYVELRCDPISGHTALYWYRQSLGQGPEFLIYFQGTGAADDSGLPNDRFFAVRPEGSVSTLKIQRTERGDSAVYLCASSHYGGRAGELFFGEGSRLTVL.

The chain employs TRBV15 and TRBJ2-7; D may be TRBD2 (5 bases). This CDR3 is 15 amino acids long. The V and J ends lost 1 base and 0 bases respectively, with 10 bases between them. CDR1 is LNHNV, CDR2 YYDKDF, per germline (reference sequence). CDR3: CATSRGPGNSYEQYF. The DNA for the CDR3 is TGTGCCACCAGCAGAGGTCCGGGGAACTCCTACGAGCAGTACTTC.

This rearrangement joins TRBV28 to TRBJ2-7; no definite D call. V lost 6 bases, J lost 0 bases, and 6 bases lay in between. The CDR3 contains 12 residues. Germline loops: CDR1 MDHEN, CDR2 SYDVKM. The CDR3 bases are TGTGCCAGCAGATCGACCTCCTACGAGCAGTACTTC. This gives the protein CASRSTSYEQYF.

The chain joins TRBV10-3 to TRBJ2-7; the D gene could be TRBD1 or TRBD2 (6 bases each). Trimming took off 3 bases at V and 3 bases at J, with 21 bases between the two ends. Per the germline V gene, CDR1 is ENHRY and CDR2 is SYGVKD. The CDR3 sequence is 17 residues long. DNA for the CDR3: TGTGCCATCAGTGAAGAATCGGGGGCAGGGTTCATCTACGAGCAGTACGTC. This translates into CAISEESGAGFIYEQYV.

This clone was observed a few times. The rearrangement uses TRBV6-2 or TRBV6-3 and TRBJ2-6; weak D call: TRBD2 (5 bases). Per the germline V gene, CDR1 is MNHEY and CDR2 is SVGEGT. Trimming cost V 4 bases and J 4 bases, with 11 bases left between them. The CDR3 covers 15 residues. Written as DNA, the CDR3 is TGTGCCAGCAGTTCTTGGGGAGCCGGGGCCAACGTCCTGACTTTC. Encoded protein: CASSSWGAGANVLTF.

This chain uses TRBV6-5 with TRBJ1-1; D not certain. Germline CDR1 is MNHEY and CDR2 is SVGAGI. V lost 6 bases and J lost 5, with 19 bases in between. The CDR3 contains 15 residues. The CDR3 sequence: CASSQILGLKTEAFF. The CDR3 bases are TGTGCCAGCAGCCAAATACTGGGTCTAAAGACTGAAGCTTTCTTT.

This clone was observed a few times. This chain links TRBV7-9 with TRBJ1-3, with D uncertain. V shed 6 bases and J shed 0 bases, with 12 bases lying between them. In germline, CDR1 is SEHNR, CDR2 FQNEAQ (reference sequence). This CDR3 has 15 amino acids. The CDR3 is CASRLHSGSGNTIYF. DNA of the CDR3: TGTGCCAGCAGGCTTCACTCAGGCTCTGGAAACACCATATATTTT.

The V and J genes are TRBV7-2 and TRBJ2-5; 7 bases map to TRBD2. The CDR3 contains 14 residues. V lost 0 bases to trimming and J lost 7 bases; unmatched junction nucleotides: 5. Germline lookup yields CDR1 SGHTA and CDR2 FQGNSA. CDR3 sequence: CASSLAGGVGTQYF. In DNA form, the CDR3 reads TGTGCCAGCAGCTTAGCGGGGGGGGTTGGGACCCAGTACTTC.

Note on this clone: The junction departs from germline at one end; a sequencing error may be responsible. V and J are TRBV7-7 and TRBJ2-3; the match to TRBD2 covers 7 bases. The CDR3 covers 16 residues. Looked up from germline, CDR1 is SSHAT and CDR2 is FNYEAQ (reference sequence). CDR3 residues: CASSLEPSGERDTQYF. DNA of the CDR3: TGTGCTAGCAGCTTAGAACCCAGCGGGGAGAGGGATACGCAGTATTTT.

V gene TRBV18 combines with J gene TRBJ1-1, with a tentative D call TRBD1 (6 bases). Germline V gene lookup returns CDR1 KGHSH and CDR2 LQKENI. CDR3 length equals 15 residues. Trimming left V 4 bases short and J 2 bases short, with 14 bases between. The CDR3 DNA is TGTGCCAGCTCACAATCCAGGGGCCATAACACTGAAGCTTTCTTT. Translating it yields CASSQSRGHNTEAFF.

DNA for the CDR3: TGTGCCAGCACTAAACTGACCGGGGCAGATACGCAGTATTTT. Residues: CASTKLTGADTQYF. V is TRBV6-5 and J is TRBJ2-3; weak D call: TRBD2 (5 bases). V shed 7 bases and J shed 4 bases, with 15 bases lying between them. The CDR3 sequence is 14 residues long. Germline lookup yields CDR1 MNHEY and CDR2 SVGAGI.

The gene calls are TRBV18 and TRBJ1-1, with 7 bases fitting TRBD1. The CDR3 has 12 residues. CDR1 is KGHSH, CDR2 LQKENI, per germline. V lost 3 bases to trimming and J lost 8 bases; unmatched junction nucleotides: 3. CDR3 amino acids: CASSPMTGEAFF. Written as DNA, the CDR3 is TGTGCCAGCTCACCCATGACAGGGGAAGCTTTCTTT.

The chain has TRBV4-3 and TRBJ2-5; 9 positions agree with TRBD2. Looked up from germline, CDR1 is LGHNA and CDR2 is YSLEER. J lost 9 bases, V lost 1 base, and 3 bases had no gene match. CDR3 length: 13 residues. CDR3 coding DNA: TGCGCCAGCAGCCAAGGGGCGGGAGGGTCCCAGTACTTC. Encoded protein: CASSQGAGGSQYF.

J is TRBJ2-3 and V is TRBV11-3, with D possibly being TRBD1 or TRBD2 (5 bases each). V shed 5 bases and J shed 6 bases, with 18 bases lying between them. The V gene's germline CDR1 is SGHNT and CDR2 YENEEA. This CDR3 spans 15 amino acids. In DNA form, the CDR3 reads TGTGCCAGCAGCCCGGCCCGGGGCAAGCCCGATACGCAGTATTTT. Amino acid sequence: CASSPARGKPDTQYF. The whole variable domain, filled in from reference TRBV11-3 and TRBJ2-3, reads EAGVVQSPRYKIIEKKQPVAFWCNPISGHNTLYWYLQNLGQGPELLIRYENEEAVDDSQLPKDRFSAERLKGVDSTLKIQPAELGDSAVYLCASSPARGKPDTQYFGPGTRLTVL.

The chain combines TRBV3-1 (or the pseudogene TRBV3-2) with TRBJ1-3; D perhaps matches TRBD1 (5 bases). CDR1 is LGHDT and CDR2 is YNNKEL in the germline V gene (reference sequence). Deletions cut 3 bases from V and 9 bases from J, with 15 bases between. The CDR3 is 14 residues long. Here the CDR3 DNA reads TGTGCCAGCAGCCAGGGGGACGGTGAACCCACCATATATTTT. Protein sequence: CASSQGDGEPTIYF.

The V gene is TRBV11-2, the J gene TRBJ2-5; possibly TRBD1 or TRBD2 for D (5 bases each). The CDR3 contains 16 residues. V was trimmed by 3 bases and J by 4 bases, leaving 18 bases between them. CDR1 SGHAT and CDR2 FQNNGV come from the germline V gene. The CDR3 DNA reads TGTGCCAGCAGCTTCCCCCGAGGGGTGTTCGGAGAGACCCAGTACTTC. Protein: CASSFPRGVFGETQYF.

The V and J genes are TRBV2 and TRBJ2-7; 7 bases match TRBD2. With V trimmed by 4 bases and J by 6 bases, 6 bases remained unmatched. The CDR3 consists of 13 residues. In germline, CDR1 is SNHLY, CDR2 FYNNEI. Here the CDR3 DNA reads TGTGCCAGCAGTGTAGGGCGCGGGGGCGAGCAGTACGTC. The encoded protein is CASSVGRGGEQYV.

This rearrangement joins TRBV28 to TRBJ2-7; D may be TRBD1 (5 bases). This CDR3 region has 13 residues. Germline-derived CDR1 and CDR2 are MDHEN and SYDVKM. V was clipped by 7 bases and J by 3 bases, with 13 bases between them. This CDR3 reads CASNPGSGYEQYF. CDR3 nucleotides: TGTGCCAGCAACCCAGGGTCAGGCTACGAGCAGTACTTC. Full variable domain (rest looked up from reference TRBV28 and TRBJ2-7): DVKVTQSSRYLVKRTGEKVFLECVQDMDHENMFWYRQDPGLGLRLIYFSYDVKMKEKGDIPEGYSVSREKKERFSLILESASTNQTSMYLCASNPGSGYEQYFGPGTRLTVT.

The chain employs TRBV5-1 and TRBJ1-1; D may be TRBD1 (6 bases). Germline V lookup: CDR1 SGHRS, CDR2 YFSETQ. V dropped 0 bases and J dropped 1 base, with 10 bases sitting between them. The CDR3 consists of 15 residues. This CDR3 is CASSLEGQSNTEAFF. DNA for the CDR3: TGCGCCAGCAGCTTGGAAGGACAGTCGAACACTGAAGCTTTCTTT.